A single T cell receptor (beta chain) is shown here with its context. Its antigen is unidentified. These data belong to a study of identical twins. Study-level findings and limits: Beta clonotypes that were abundant in cord blood contained fewer insertions, a pattern absent from memory repertoires. Conclusions rested on cross-sectional statistics rather than following the same donors. Partial confounding of zero-insertion analyses by invariant MAIT and iNKT cells was possible.

Germline CDR1 is DFQATT and CDR2 is SNEGSKA (reference sequence). V was pared by 5 bases and J by 3 bases, with 8 bases of the junction left unmatched. CDR3 length: 14 residues. Through template switching, a universal primer site was introduced, and the cDNA contained unique molecular identifiers. Via MiXCR, TCRdb re-called the 5' RACE reads, giving one row per CDR3 protein. The sample holds a few hundred thousand distinct CDR3 sequences, roughly 18% seen once. Material: naive T cells sorted from blood. The receptor was isolated from a man aged 45-60 years in good health. The V call is TRBV20-1, the J call TRBJ2-3, with TRBD1 matching over 7 bases. CDR3: CSAGRTGRTDTQYF. In DNA form, the CDR3 reads TGCAGTGCTGGTCGGACAGGTCGAACAGATACGCAGTATTTT.